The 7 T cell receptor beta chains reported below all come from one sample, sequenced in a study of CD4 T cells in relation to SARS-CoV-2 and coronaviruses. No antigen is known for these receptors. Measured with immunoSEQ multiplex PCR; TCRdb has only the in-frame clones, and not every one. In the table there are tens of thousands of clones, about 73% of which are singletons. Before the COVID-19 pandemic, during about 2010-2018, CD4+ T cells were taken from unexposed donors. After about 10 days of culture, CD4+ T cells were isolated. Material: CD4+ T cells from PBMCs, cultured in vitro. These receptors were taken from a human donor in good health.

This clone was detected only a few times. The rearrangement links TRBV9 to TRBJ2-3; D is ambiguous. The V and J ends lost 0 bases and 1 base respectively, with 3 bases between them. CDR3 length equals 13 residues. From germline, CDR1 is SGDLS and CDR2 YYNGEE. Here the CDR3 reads CASSVDGTDTQYF. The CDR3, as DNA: TGTGCCAGCAGCGTAGATGGCACAGATACGCAGTATTTT.

DNA of the CDR3: TGTGCCAGCACCGAAAGTCTTTGGGTCAATGAGCAGTTCTTC. This codes for CASTESLWVNEQFF. The chain links TRBV6-5 to TRBJ2-1; D is undetermined. Germline V gene sequence: CDR1 MNHEY, CDR2 SVGAGI. The V gene lost 7 bases and the J gene lost 6 bases, with 16 bases spanning the gap. The CDR3 runs to 14 residues.

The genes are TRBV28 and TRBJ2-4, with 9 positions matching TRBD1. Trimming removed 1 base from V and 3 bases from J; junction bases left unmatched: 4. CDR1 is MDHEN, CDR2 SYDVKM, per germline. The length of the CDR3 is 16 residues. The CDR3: CASSLYGQGFKNIQYF. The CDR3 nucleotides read TGTGCCAGCAGTTTATACGGACAGGGGTTCAAAAACATTCAGTACTTC.

In DNA form, the CDR3 reads TGTGCCAGCAGCTGGACAGGGGGATCGAACACTGAAGCTTTCTTT. Amino acids: CASSWTGGSNTEAFF. The chain carries TRBV9 and TRBJ1-1, with 10 bases that match TRBD1. This CDR3 comprises 15 residues. J gave up 1 base and V 4 bases, and 4 bases lay outside the gene matches. Germline V gene data show CDR1 as SGDLS and CDR2 as YYNGEE.

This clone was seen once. CDR3 sequence: CASSLSSGIDEQFF. The CDR3 DNA reads TGTGCCAGCAGTTTGTCTAGCGGGATCGATGAGCAGTTCTTC. The chain joins TRBV2 to TRBJ2-1, with TRBD2 matching over 9 bases. Per germline, CDR1 SNHLY and CDR2 FYNNEI. The CDR3 totals 14 residues. Trimming removed 5 bases from V and 8 bases from J; junction bases left unmatched: 7.

CDR3 DNA: TGTGCCAGCAGCCCGCGGGAGGCGGCCACAGATACGCAGTATTTT. Protein sequence: CASSPREAATDTQYF. V and J are TRBV7-9 and TRBJ2-3, with TRBD2 identical over 8 bases. Germline V gene lookup returns CDR1 SEHNR and CDR2 FQNEAQ (reference sequence). V was pared by 5 bases and J by 2 bases, with 6 bases of the junction left unmatched. CDR3 length: 15 residues.

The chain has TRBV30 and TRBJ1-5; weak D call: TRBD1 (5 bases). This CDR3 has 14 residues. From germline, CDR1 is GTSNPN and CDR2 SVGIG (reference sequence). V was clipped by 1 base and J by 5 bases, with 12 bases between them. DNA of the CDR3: TGTGCCTGGAGTGGGCAGGGTGGCCATCAGCCCCAGCATTTT. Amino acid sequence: CAWSGQGGHQPQHF.